This entry is about one TCR beta chain. What it recognizes is unknown. Specified time point: baseline, week 1 (first vaccination visit). Treatment of the sample: pre-vaccination baseline after standard-of-care therapy. The germline CDR1 and CDR2 sequences are SNHLY and FYNNEI. This CDR3 region has 15 residues. The assay was immunoSEQ multiplex PCR, and TCRdb's table has in-frame clones only and misses some. The sample contains fewer than 100,000 clones, roughly 90% of which appear only once. These data belong to a study of a mutant IDH1 vaccine in newly diagnosed glioma. At the level of the study: Among treated patients, about 62% were male and around 40% female, and mean age was roughly 40 years. Patients got radiotherapy, temozolomide, or both beforehand, and most got both.

Notes on the study in general: Changes to the top peripheral T cell clonotypes appeared unrelated to pseudoprogression.

This sequence originates from a woman aged 50 to 60 with glioma. The chain has TRBV2 and TRBJ2-5, with 9 bases that match TRBD1. The sequencing used PBMCs, collected from a glioma patient treated with radiotherapy, temozolomide or both. CDR3 loop: CASAGTGHIGETQYF. The CDR3 DNA is TGTGCTTCAGCGGGGACAGGGCACATAGGAGAGACCCAGTACTTC.